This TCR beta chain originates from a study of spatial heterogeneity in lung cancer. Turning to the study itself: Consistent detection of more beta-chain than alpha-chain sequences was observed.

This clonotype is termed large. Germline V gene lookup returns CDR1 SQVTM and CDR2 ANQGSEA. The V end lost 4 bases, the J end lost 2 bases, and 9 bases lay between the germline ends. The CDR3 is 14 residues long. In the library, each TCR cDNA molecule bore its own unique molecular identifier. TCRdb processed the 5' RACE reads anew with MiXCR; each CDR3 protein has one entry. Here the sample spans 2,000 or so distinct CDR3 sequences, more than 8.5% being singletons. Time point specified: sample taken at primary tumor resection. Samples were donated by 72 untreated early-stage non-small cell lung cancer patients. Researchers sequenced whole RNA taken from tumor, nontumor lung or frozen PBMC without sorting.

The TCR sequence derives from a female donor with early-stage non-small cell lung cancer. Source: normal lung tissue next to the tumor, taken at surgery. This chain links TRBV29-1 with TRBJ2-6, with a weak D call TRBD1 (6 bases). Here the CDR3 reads CSVAQGTGANVLTF. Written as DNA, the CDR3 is TGCAGCGTTGCCCAGGGGACTGGGGCCAACGTCCTGACTTTC.